These T cell receptor beta chains were read from a single sample in a study of Ad26.COV2.S vaccination and SARS-CoV-2 variants. TCRdb's copy holds only in-frame clones and misses some; the assay was immunoSEQ multiplex PCR. The table records more than 350,000 clones, 75% to 95% of them present only once. This sample comprised peripheral blood, obtained in a trial of Ad26.COV2.S vaccine versus placebo. Receptor source: a person between 18 and 65 years old who received the Ad26.COV2.S COVID-19 vaccine or a placebo. Each CDR3 is given with its conserved first and last residue. A D gene is named only where the DNA matches it firmly. Size tells how often a clone was seen (once, few, many) or the class of an expanded clone, and some rows leave it out.

. | TRBJ1-2 | TRBV15 | . | TGTGCCACCAGCAGAGTCGACCGTGATGGCTACACCTTC | CATSRVDRDGYTF
. | TRBJ1-6 | TRBV18 | . | TGTGCCAGCTCACCAGTTCTCGGACAGAGCTCCTATAATTCACCCCTCCACTTT | CASSPVLGQSSYNSPLHF
few | TRBJ1-1 | TRBV7-6 | . | TGTGCCAGCAGCTTCGGCCGGCCTTCCATGAACACTGAAGCTTTCTTT | CASSFGRPSMNTEAFF
. | TRBJ2-7 | TRBV5-4 | TRBD1 | TGTGCCAGCAGCTTGACCCCACAGGGGTCCTACGAGCAGTACTTC | CASSLTPQGSYEQYF
few | TRBJ2-1 | TRBV10-3 | TRBD2 | TGTGCCATCACTAGAGGACTAGCGGGAGGGCCTGAGCAGTTCTTC | CAITRGLAGGPEQFF
. | TRBJ2-3 | TRBV7-6 | TRBD2 | TGTGCCAGCAAGGAGGTAGCGGGAGAAGATACGCAGTATTTT | CASKEVAGEDTQYF
. | TRBJ1-6 | TRBV28 | . | TGTGCCAGCAGTTTGGGAATCAACTATAATTCACCCCTCCACTTT | CASSLGINYNSPLHF
. | TRBJ2-1 | TRBV7-3 | TRBD2 | TGTGCCAGCAGCTTAACTGGGGGGGAAGCCTACAATGAGCAGTTCTTC | CASSLTGGEAYNEQFF
. | TRBJ1-3 | TRBV4-3 | . | TGCGCCAGCAGCCAAGACAGACTCTCTGGAAACACCATATATTTT | CASSQDRLSGNTIYF
few | TRBJ2-1 | TRBV5-1 | TRBD2 | TGCGCCAGCAGCTTGGAGAGCGGGAGGTACAATGAGCAGTTCTTC | CASSLESGRYNEQFF
. | TRBJ1-1 | TRBV4-3 | . | TGCGCCAGCAGCCCCCGAAGGTTCGGGGATTCGAACACTGAAGCTTTCTTT | CASSPRRFGDSNTEAFF
. | TRBJ2-1 | TRBV9 | . | TGTGCCAGCAGCGTAGTAGGGGATGGGTGGGATGAGCAGTTCTTC | CASSVVGDGWDEQFF
. | TRBJ2-6 | TRBV6-5 | . | TGTGCCAGCATACGACTGACCGCTGGGGCCAACGTCCTGACTTTC | CASIRLTAGANVLTF
. | TRBJ1-1 | TRBV10-3 | . | TGTGCCATCAGTGGGCCCTTGGGAGCTTTCTTT | CAISGPLGAFF
. | TRBJ2-2 | TRBV11-2 | . | TGTGCCAGCAGCTTGGCGGCGACCGGGGAGCTGTTTTTT | CASSLAATGELFF
once | TRBJ2-1 | TRBV9 | . | TGTGCCAGCAGCGTTCAGCTGGCGGGATTTGGAAATGAGCAGTTCTTC | CASSVQLAGFGNEQFF
. | TRBJ1-4 | TRBV30 | . | TGTGCCTGGACTTCAACGTCGTTGGGTGAAAAACTGTTTTTT | CAWTSTSLGEKLFF
few | TRBJ2-2 | TRBV12-3/TRBV12-4 | . | TGTGCCAGCAGTTTTGGGGGCGCCGGGGAGCTGTTTTTT | CASSFGGAGELFF
. | TRBJ1-6 | TRBV6-5 | . | TGTGCCAGCAGTCCCCGGGACACCGGACCCCTCCACTTT | CASSPRDTGPLHF
. | TRBJ1-2 | TRBV3-1/TRBV3-2 | . | TGTGCCAGCAGTCGTTACTCAGGGAACTATGGCTACACCTTC | CASSRYSGNYGYTF
. | TRBJ2-7 | TRBV7-2 | . | TGTGCCAGCAGCTTCGTTAAGGAGTCCTACGAGCAGTACTTC | CASSFVKESYEQYF
. | TRBJ2-3 | TRBV15 | TRBD1 | TGTGCCACCAGCAGAGGAAGTACAGGGGGCCTAGATACGCAGTATTTT | CATSRGSTGGLDTQYF
few | TRBJ2-7 | TRBV27 | TRBD1 | TGTGCCAGCACCTTCGGACAGGGCTACGAGCAGTACTTC | CASTFGQGYEQYF
. | TRBJ1-1 | TRBV6-5 | . | TGTGCCAGCAGTTCTCGACGGTCTGAAGCTTTCTTT | CASSSRRSEAFF
. | TRBJ1-3 | TRBV19 | . | TGTGCCAGTAGTCCGGTGAAAGGAAACACCATATATTTT | CASSPVKGNTIYF
. | TRBJ2-7 | TRBV7-9 | . | TGTGCCAGCAGCGGACAGACAGGCCCTTATAACGAGCAGTACTTC | CASSGQTGPYNEQYF
. | TRBJ2-2 | TRBV6-2/TRBV6-3 | . | TGTGCCAGCAGCATTCTGGGGAACGGGGAGCTGTTTTTT | CASSILGNGELFF
. | TRBJ2-1 | TRBV20-1 | . | TGCAGTGCTAGTCCAGCAGGGAGATCGTACAATGAGCAGTTCTTC | CSASPAGRSYNEQFF
. | TRBJ2-1 | TRBV4-3 | . | TGCGCCAGCAGCCAAGATGAAGTCCGACTCGATGGGAGTGAGCAGTTCTTC | CASSQDEVRLDGSEQFF
. | TRBJ2-1 | TRBV18 | TRBD1 | TGTGCCAGCTCACCCTCCCTAGACAGGGGATCCTACAATGAGCAGTTCTTC | CASSPSLDRGSYNEQFF
. | TRBJ1-1 | TRBV6-5 | TRBD1 | TGTGCCAGCAGCCTAGACAGGGGCTCTGAAGCTTTCTTT | CASSLDRGSEAFF
. | TRBJ1-1 | TRBV6-5 | . | TGTGCCAGCAGTAAGGGGACGACTGAAGCTTTCTTT | CASSKGTTEAFF
. | TRBJ2-2 | TRBV6-2/TRBV6-3 | TRBD2 | TGTGCCAGCAGTTACCCAATCGGGGCCCCCGGTAATGCGGGAGCCGGGGAGCTGTTTTTT | CASSYPIGAPGNAGAGELFF
. | TRBJ1-1 | TRBV6-5 | . | TGTGCCAGCAAACTAGAGACAGGAGCCAACACTGAAGCTTTCTTT | CASKLETGANTEAFF
once | TRBJ2-3 | TRBV19 | TRBD2 | TGTGCCAGTAGCCTTCTTAGCGGGAGTACAGATACGCAGTATTTT | CASSLLSGSTDTQYF
once | TRBJ2-2 | TRBV11-3 | . | TGTGCCAGCAGCTTACAGGGCACCGGGGAGCTGTTTTTT | CASSLQGTGELFF
. | TRBJ2-7 | TRBV28 | TRBD2 | TGTGCCAGCAGGAGACTAGCGGGAGGGCGGGGGGTCTACGAGCAGTACTTC | CASRRLAGGRGVYEQYF
few | TRBJ2-1 | TRBV20-1 | TRBD2 | TGCAGTGCTAGTCTGACTAGCGGGAGCTATGAGCAGTTCTTC | CSASLTSGSYEQFF
once | TRBJ1-1 | TRBV2 | . | TGTGCCAGCAGGGTACAGCCGAACACTGAAGCTTTCTTT | CASRVQPNTEAFF
. | TRBJ1-1 | TRBV6-1 | TRBD1 | TGTGCCAGCAGTGAACCCGCAGGGGGCAGGATGAACACTGAAGCTTTCTTT | CASSEPAGGRMNTEAFF
. | TRBJ2-7 | TRBV6-5 | TRBD1 | TGTGCCAGCAGTTACGGGACAGGGGACTACGAGCAGTACTTC | CASSYGTGDYEQYF